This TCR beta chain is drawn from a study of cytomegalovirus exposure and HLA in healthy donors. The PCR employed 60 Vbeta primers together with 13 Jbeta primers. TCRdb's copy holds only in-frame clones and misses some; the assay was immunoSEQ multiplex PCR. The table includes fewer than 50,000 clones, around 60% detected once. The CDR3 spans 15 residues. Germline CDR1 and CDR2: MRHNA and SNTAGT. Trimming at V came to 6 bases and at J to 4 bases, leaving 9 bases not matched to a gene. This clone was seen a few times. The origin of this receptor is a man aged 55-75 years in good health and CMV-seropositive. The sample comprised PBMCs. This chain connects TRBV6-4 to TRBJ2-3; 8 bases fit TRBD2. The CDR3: CASSPGLVGSDTQYF. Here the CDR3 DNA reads TGTGCCAGCAGCCCGGGACTAGTTGGTTCAGATACGCAGTATTTT.